This TCR beta chain was recorded in a study of cytomegalovirus exposure and HLA in healthy donors. Findings and limits, study-wide: HLA-A and HLA-B allele assignments for most subjects were reportedly predicted accurately using TCR beta sequences. CMV serostatus stood as the only immune exposure information on hand. The authors listed around 150 TCR beta chains as cytomegalovirus-associated.

It was with 60 Vbeta and 13 Jbeta primers that the PCR ran. Sequenced by immunoSEQ multiplex PCR; TCRdb stores in-frame clones only, minus some. Of about 160,000 clones listed, 80% to 90% are singletons. To note about this clone: Its antigen is unknown.

The germline V gene has CDR1 SGHRS and CDR2 YFSETQ. The CDR3 runs 15 residues. The trim removed 4 bases at V and 0 bases at J, leaving 3 bases unmatched. The receptor was isolated from a man aged 18 to 30 in good health and CMV-seropositive. The chain couples TRBV5-1 to TRBJ2-3; TRBD1 matches 9 bases. Sequenced: PBMCs. CDR3 amino acids: CASSGGQGSTDTQYF. For the CDR3, the DNA is TGCGCCAGCAGCGGGGGACAGGGAAGCACAGATACGCAGTATTTT.